This entry lists 23 T cell receptor beta chains sequenced from one sample in a study of T-cell reconstitution after alpha-beta-depleted transplantation in children. Preparation of the TCRbeta library was carried out with unique molecular identifiers. TCRdb re-called the PCR reads with MiXCR, one entry per CDR3 protein. The data hold around 440,000 distinct CDR3 sequences, with 10% observed a single time. Sample: PBMCs, taken before TCRalphabeta/CD19-depleted stem cell transplant. Receptors were obtained from a child aged 2 to 15 with inherited bone marrow failure, due to receive a stem cell transplant.

V and J are TRBV4-3 and TRBJ2-5, with D possibly being TRBD2 (5 bases). This CDR3 comprises 14 residues. Germline V CDR1 and CDR2: LGHNA, YSLEER. The V end was cut by 4 bases, the J end by 5 bases, with 14 bases between. CDR3 region: CASSRGLYSETQYF. The CDR3 DNA follows: TGCGCCAGCAGCCGAGGACTGTATTCGGAGACCCAGTACTTC.

This clonotype has ten or more counts. This chain uses TRBV5-5 with TRBJ2-3, with 9 nucleotides matching TRBD2. Per the germline V gene, CDR1 is SGHKS and CDR2 is YYEKEE (reference sequence). The trim removed 0 bases at V and 6 bases at J, leaving 14 bases unmatched. CDR3 size: 18 residues. This chain's CDR3 is CASSLASPPGTSFDTQYF. The CDR3 DNA is TGTGCCAGCAGCTTGGCTTCACCCCCCGGGACTAGCTTCGATACGCAGTATTTT.

Note on this clonotype: A much larger clone lies one base from this, so it may be a read error. The chain links TRBV27 to TRBJ2-4; either TRBD1 or TRBD2 may supply D (6 bases each). The CDR3 spans 16 residues. Germline V lookup: CDR1 MNHEY, CDR2 SMNVEV (reference sequence). As DNA, the CDR3 is TGTGCCAGCACTTTATCGGGGGCCGTAGGGGCGGACATTCAGTACTTC. Residues: CASTLSGAVGADIQYF.

V usage is TRBV19 and J usage is TRBJ2-7; the match to TRBD2 covers 7 bases. The CDR3 sequence is 14 residues long. From germline, CDR1 is LNHDA and CDR2 SQIVND (reference sequence). Trimming at V came to 7 bases and at J to 6 bases, leaving 12 bases not matched to a gene. The CDR3 region is CASKKAGDSGEQYF. The CDR3 nucleotides are TGTGCCAGTAAGAAGGCGGGAGACTCGGGCGAGCAGTACTTC. Full variable domain (outside the CDR3, taken from reference TRBV19 and TRBJ2-7): DGGITQSPKYLFRKEGQNVTLSCEQNLNHDAMYWYRQDPGQGLRLIYYSQIVNDFQKGDIAEGYSVSREKKESFPLTVTSAQKNPTAFYLCASKKAGDSGEQYFGPGTRLTVT.

This clonotype showed up many times. V gene TRBV20-1 combines with J gene TRBJ2-7; TRBD2 agrees at 7 bases. The ends lost 3 bases at V and 6 bases at J; junction bases unmatched: 8. From germline, CDR1 is DFQATT and CDR2 SNEGSKA (reference sequence). The CDR3 totals 13 residues. The CDR3 DNA reads as TGCAGTGCTAGGAAGGGCGGGAGTCGCGAGCAGTACTTC. Its translation: CSARKGGSREQYF.

This clonotype showed up many times. The chain has TRBV9 and TRBJ2-3; 9 bases agree with TRBD2. This CDR3 has 18 amino acids. The germline CDR1 and CDR2 sequences are SGDLS and YYNGEE. Trimming cost V 0 bases and J 3 bases; bases outside gene matches: 11. The CDR3 reads CASSVAMVRAGGTDTQYF. CDR3 coding DNA: TGTGCCAGCAGCGTAGCTATGGTACGAGCGGGAGGAACAGATACGCAGTATTTT.

This clonotype was seen more than once but under ten times. This chain joins TRBV21-1 and TRBJ2-5; TRBD1 reflects the table's D call only, with no check against the DNA. TRBV21-1 is a pseudogene locus. This CDR3 region has 14 residues. The chain's CDR3 is CASSLPGTEETQYF. The CDR3 coding sequence is TGTGCCAGCAGCCTCCCCGGGACAGAAGAGACCCAGTACTTC.

Ten or more counts support this clonotype. J is TRBJ2-1 and V is TRBV12-3 or TRBV12-4; D is undetermined. V was clipped by 7 bases and J by 0 bases, with 10 bases between them. This CDR3 is 14 amino acids long. CDR3 amino acids: CASKRELSYNEQFF. The CDR3 DNA reads as TGTGCCAGCAAGAGAGAGCTCTCCTACAATGAGCAGTTCTTC.

Many counts were recorded for this clonotype. The genes are TRBV27 and TRBJ1-2; D unclear. This CDR3 is built from 15 residues. V was shortened by 6 bases and J by 0 bases, with 14 bases between the two germline ends. Looked up from germline, CDR1 is MNHEY and CDR2 is SMNVEV (reference sequence). The CDR3 protein is CASSLAGTSNYGYTF. The CDR3 DNA follows: TGTGCCAGCAGCCTAGCGGGAACCTCTAACTATGGCTACACCTTC.

This clonotype was seen at least ten times. Mismatch with germline at one junction end may stem from a read error. This rearrangement joins TRBV7-2 to TRBJ2-5; D perhaps matches TRBD2 (5 bases). The germline gives CDR1 SGHTA, CDR2 FQGNSA. This CDR3 has 14 residues. CDR3 DNA sequence: TGTGCCAGCAGCTTAGTGGGTATGGCGGTAGCGATTAACTTC. Its translation is CASSLVGMAVAINF.

This clonotype was observed many times. The chain is built from TRBV20-1 and TRBJ2-3, with D possibly being TRBD2 (6 bases). The V end lost 3 bases, the J end lost 4 bases, and 14 bases lay between the germline ends. Germline V gives CDR1 DFQATT, CDR2 SNEGSKA (reference sequence). The CDR3 contains 14 residues. The CDR3 nucleotides are TGCAGTGCTAGCCTACTAGCAAAGGCAGATACGCAGTATTTT. Its translation is CSASLLAKADTQYF.

The table lists this clonotype with a few counts. The genes are TRBV5-5 and TRBJ2-7; TRBD2 agrees at 8 bases. Germline-derived CDR1 and CDR2 are SGHKS and YYEKEE (reference sequence). CDR3 length equals 14 residues. Trimming at V came to 4 bases and at J to 1 base, leaving 4 bases not matched to a gene. The DNA for the CDR3 is TGTGCCAGCAGCCCTGAGCGGGAGTCCTACGAGCAGTACTTC. It specifies CASSPERESYEQYF.

The chain joins TRBV29-1 to TRBJ2-1; 10 bases align to TRBD2. CDR1 is SQVTM and CDR2 is ANQGSEA in the germline V gene. This CDR3 has 12 amino acids. V lost 7 bases, J lost 7 bases, and 4 bases stayed unmatched. CDR3 in DNA: TGCAGCGCTAGCGGGAGATTGAATGAGCAGTTCTTC. Its protein product is CSASGRLNEQFF.

This clonotype was seen ten or more times. This chain joins TRBV4-3 and TRBJ2-7; possible D gene TRBD1, 5 bases. The CDR3 extends over 14 amino acids. Germline CDR1 reads LGHNA; CDR2 reads YSLEER. V lost 0 bases and J lost 0, with 6 bases in between. CDR3 DNA: TGCGCCAGCAGCCAAGACGACAGCTCCTACGAGCAGTACTTC. Translated: CASSQDDSSYEQYF.

This clonotype was detected many times. This chain connects TRBV10-3 to TRBJ2-1; 11 bases map to TRBD1. The V and J ends lost 2 bases and 5 bases, in that order; junction bases with no gene match: 11. Germline V gene data show CDR1 as ENHRY and CDR2 as SYGVKD. The CDR3 runs 18 residues. CDR3 region: CAISEPLGTGGFDNEQFF. The DNA of the CDR3 is TGTGCCATCAGTGAGCCGTTGGGGACAGGGGGTTTCGACAATGAGCAGTTCTTC.

This clonotype was seen a single time. The V call is TRBV20-1, the J call TRBJ2-3, with 10 bases fitting TRBD2. This CDR3 has 15 amino acids. Looked up from germline, CDR1 is DFQATT and CDR2 is SNEGSKA (reference sequence). DNA for the CDR3: TGCAGAGCCCCTTCAGCGGGAGGGCCTATAGATACGCAGTATTTT. Protein product: CRAPSAGGPIDTQYF.

Worth noting for this clonotype: A read error may explain this, as a much larger clone is one base away. This sequence joins TRBV6-1 and TRBJ2-2, with 10 bases matching TRBD2. V was pared by 6 bases and J by 8 bases, with 9 bases of the junction left unmatched. There are 15 residues in the CDR3. Germline V gene data show CDR1 as MNHNS and CDR2 as SASEGT. The CDR3 is CASRSGLARIGELFF. The DNA of the CDR3 is TGTGCCAGCAGGTCGGGACTAGCGAGAATTGGGGAGCTGTTTTTT.

The rearrangement links TRBV7-2 to TRBJ2-6; 8 bases agree with TRBD2. V was pared by 5 bases and J by 4 bases, with 10 bases of the junction left unmatched. The CDR3 covers 17 residues. Germline V gene sequence: CDR1 SGHTA, CDR2 FQGNSA. Here the CDR3 reads CASSHRGGVDGANVLTF. The CDR3 DNA is TGTGCCAGCAGCCATCGGGGGGGCGTCGACGGGGCCAACGTCCTGACTTTC.

There are many counts of this clonotype. The chain carries TRBV29-1 and TRBJ1-1, with D possibly matching TRBD1 (5 bases). Trimming left V 4 bases short and J 2 bases short, with 14 bases between. The germline gives CDR1 SQVTM, CDR2 ANQGSEA. This CDR3 has 14 amino acids. CDR3 DNA: TGCAGCGTTGTCAAGGGGCAGCCCAACACTGAAGCTTTCTTT. It codes for CSVVKGQPNTEAFF. Looking up the rest from reference TRBV29-1 and TRBJ1-1 gives the full variable domain: SAVISQKPSRDICQRGTSLTIQCQVDSQVTMMFWYRQQPGQSLTLIATANQGSEATYESGFVIDKFPISRPNLTFSTLTVSNMSPEDSSIYLCSVVKGQPNTEAFFGQGTRLTVV.

This clonotype came up many times. The chain carries TRBV10-3 and TRBJ2-7, with 7 bases fitting TRBD1. With 5 bases clipped from V and 4 bases from J, the junction kept 8 bases outside the gene matches. The CDR3 is 14 amino acids. Germline V CDR1 and CDR2: ENHRY, SYGVKD. The CDR3 DNA reads as TGTGCCATCAGTCGGCAGGGGGATCTATACGAGCAGTACTTC. Translation: CAISRQGDLYEQYF.

The table lists this clonotype with many counts. This chain uses TRBV27 with TRBJ2-3; unclear D gene. V was pared by 2 bases and J by 7 bases, with 16 bases between. This CDR3 has 15 residues. Germline V CDR1 and CDR2: MNHEY, SMNVEV (reference sequence). CDR3 residues: CASSLRLPYPHTQYF. The CDR3 DNA reads as TGTGCCAGCAGTTTACGGCTCCCTTATCCTCATACGCAGTATTTT.

This clonotype was counted many times. The V call is TRBV29-1, the J call TRBJ2-2, with TRBD2 matching over 12 bases. Per the germline V gene, CDR1 is SQVTM and CDR2 is ANQGSEA. V was pared by 0 bases and J by 1 base, with 9 bases of the junction left unmatched. This CDR3 region has 19 residues. The CDR3 DNA is TGCAGCGTTGAAGAGCTACTAGCGGGAGGTAGTGGGAACACCGGGGAGCTGTTTTTT. Amino acid sequence: CSVEELLAGGSGNTGELFF.

This clonotype showed up many times. The V gene is TRBV15, the J gene TRBJ1-2; TRBD1 agrees at 7 bases. The germline CDR1 and CDR2 sequences are LNHNV and YYDKDF (reference sequence). The CDR3 runs 15 residues. Losses at the gene ends were 5 bases for V and 4 bases for J; bases not matched to a gene: 10. The CDR3, as DNA: TGTGCCACCAGCGCAAACAGGGGCCAAGCCTATGGCTACACCTTC. It yields the protein CATSANRGQAYGYTF.